This T cell receptor beta chain was identified during a study of chemoradiotherapy in HPV16-positive cancers. Study-level results: During treatment, candidate HPV-specific clones and E7-related motifs expanded in tumor.

Here immunoSEQ multiplex PCR was the method, and the copy in TCRdb shows in-frame clones only, minus some. Among around 20,000 clones listed, 73% were seen once. Trimming took 6 bases from V and 1 from J, leaving 10 bases between them. This CDR3 is 14 amino acids long. Germline loops: CDR1 LNHDA, CDR2 SQIVND (reference sequence). This clone was counted between two and nine times. Its antigen is still unknown. This TCR came from a human donor with HPV-associated anogenital cancer. This chain joins TRBV19 and TRBJ1-5; weak D call: TRBD1 (6 bases). The sample here was taken from a patient who underwent chemoradiotherapy. The CDR3 DNA reads TGTGCCAGTAGCCCGACAGGAAGCAATCAGCCCCAGCATTTT. Protein sequence: CASSPTGSNQPQHF. Full variable domain (remainder filled in from reference TRBV19 and TRBJ1-5): DGGITQSPKYLFRKEGQNVTLSCEQNLNHDAMYWYRQDPGQGLRLIYYSQIVNDFQKGDIAEGYSVSREKKESFPLTVTSAQKNPTAFYLCASSPTGSNQPQHFGDGTRLSIL.